This T cell receptor beta chain was identified in a study of neoadjuvant nivolumab and ipilimumab in lung cancer. With respect to this clone: Its matching antigen is unknown.

Broader study findings: Compared with tumor-adjacent uninvolved lung, resected tumors showed greater richness and clonality. Pathologic regression was not significantly tied to TCR clonality.

The germline V gene has CDR1 SGHDN and CDR2 FVKESK. V was clipped by 4 bases and J by 8 bases; unmatched bases: 5. The CDR3 totals 13 residues. The repertoire was sequenced with immunoSEQ multiplex PCR; TCRdb's copy has only in-frame clones and lacks some. The table has 30,000 or so clones, more than 90% seen once; the top ten hold 2% to 2.5%. Sequences were derived from peripheral blood, sampled after neoadjuvant nivolumab, alone or with ipilimumab, at or shortly before surgery. The rearrangement uses TRBV14 and TRBJ2-1, with 7 bases that match TRBD1. The sequence came from an adult with non-small cell lung cancer. CDR3 in amino acids: CASSRAGTDEQFF. The CDR3 bases are TGTGCCAGCAGCCGCGCCGGGACAGATGAGCAGTTCTTC.